The T cell receptor beta chain described here comes from a study of monozygotic twins with inflammatory bowel disease. Findings and caveats of the study: Healthy co-twins, by inverse Simpson, had higher TCRbeta diversity than their siblings with IBD. Twins with IBD had fewer clonotypes in common with others than healthy twins, particularly during disease activity.

On this clonotype: Its antigen is not known.

Germline loops: CDR1 MNHNS, CDR2 SASEGT. The CDR3 runs 12 residues. Eight distinct reactions (per sample) were used to make the cDNA. Researchers used template switching to add UMIs featuring a 6-nucleotide sample barcode. No DNA is given; TCRdb re-called the 5' RACE reads and lists each CDR3 protein once. The data include 200,000 to 250,000 distinct CDR3 sequences; the top ten clones carry 7.5% to 8%. The chain links TRBV6-1 to TRBJ1-1. What was sequenced was blood. This sequence was found in a human donor with ulcerative colitis or Crohn's disease, or a healthy co-twin of an affected twin (not recorded which). The CDR3 reads CASRHKMTEAFF.